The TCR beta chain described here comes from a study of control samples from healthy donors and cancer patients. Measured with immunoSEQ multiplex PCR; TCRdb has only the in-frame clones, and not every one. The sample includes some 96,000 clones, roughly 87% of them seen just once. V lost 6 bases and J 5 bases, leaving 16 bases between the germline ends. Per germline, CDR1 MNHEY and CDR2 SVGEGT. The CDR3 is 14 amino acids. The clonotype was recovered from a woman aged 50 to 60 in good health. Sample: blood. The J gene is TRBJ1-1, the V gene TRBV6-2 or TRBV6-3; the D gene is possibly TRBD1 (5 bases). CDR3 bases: TGTGCCAGCAGCGAGATTCGGGGGGGTACTGAAGCTTTCTTT. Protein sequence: CASSEIRGGTEAFF.